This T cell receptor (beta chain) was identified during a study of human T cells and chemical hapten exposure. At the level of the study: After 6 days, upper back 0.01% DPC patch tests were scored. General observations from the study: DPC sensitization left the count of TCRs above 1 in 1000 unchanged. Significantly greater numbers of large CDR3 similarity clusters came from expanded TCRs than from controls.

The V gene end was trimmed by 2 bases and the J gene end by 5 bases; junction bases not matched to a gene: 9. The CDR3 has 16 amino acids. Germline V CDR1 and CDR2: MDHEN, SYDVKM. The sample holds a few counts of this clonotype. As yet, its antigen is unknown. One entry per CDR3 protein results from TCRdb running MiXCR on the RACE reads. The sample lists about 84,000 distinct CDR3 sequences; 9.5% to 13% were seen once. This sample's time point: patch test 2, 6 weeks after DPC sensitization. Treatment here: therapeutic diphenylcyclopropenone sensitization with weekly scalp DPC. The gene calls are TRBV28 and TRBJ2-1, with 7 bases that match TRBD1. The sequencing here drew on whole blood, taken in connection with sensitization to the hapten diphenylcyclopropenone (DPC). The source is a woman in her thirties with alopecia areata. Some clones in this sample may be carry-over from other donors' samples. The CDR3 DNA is TGTGCCAGCAGTTTAGGTCCGGACAGGTCAGACAATGAGCAGTTCTTC. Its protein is CASSLGPDRSDNEQFF.